The source of this T cell receptor (beta chain) is a study of CD8+ T cells in alopecia areata. Looking at the study overall: At a dose of 5 to 10 mg twice daily, oral tofacitinib was given to treated patients.

cDNA serving as the sequencing template came from extracted, reverse transcribed RNA. The assay was immunoSEQ multiplex PCR, and TCRdb's table has in-frame clones only and misses some. The data show under 350,000 clones, roughly 50% seen once. Treatment here: oral pan-JAK inhibitor, 5-10 mg twice daily. With V trimmed by 8 bases and J by 4 bases, 7 bases remained unmatched. CDR1 and CDR2 (germline): GTSNPN, SVGIG (reference sequence). The CDR3 has 12 residues. This TCR came from a human donor with alopecia areata. The V call is TRBV30, the J call TRBJ1-2; the match to TRBD1 covers 7 bases. Sequenced here: CD4+ T cells sorted from blood, sampled at week 24, from a patient treated with tofacitinib. Here the CDR3 reads CAQGQETYGYTF. The CDR3 nucleotides are TGTGCCCAAGGACAGGAGACCTATGGCTACACCTTC.